This T cell receptor (beta chain) appears in the sequencing data of a study of T cells in Graves' hyperthyroidism and ophthalmopathy (dated by TCRdb to between 2018 and 2021). Regarding the study in general: Peripheral blood was sampled at the time of initial diagnosis, prior to any treatment. TCR V-J signatures able to tell the groups apart were searched for in a discovery cohort of 100 or so patients, of whom fewer than 45 had Graves' ophthalmopathy and about 55 had stable Graves' hyperthyroidism. The study also compared thyroid tissue and blood T-cell repertoires from a handful of Graves' hyperthyroidism patients. For training and testing, the 100 or so patients in the discovery cohort were randomly divided in a 7:3 ratio. Following sampling, methimazole starting at 30 mg daily was given to hyperthyroidism patients, and high-dose intravenous methylprednisolone was given to ophthalmopathy patients. According to the paper, TCR Vbeta CDR3 sequencing was carried out on approximately 140 peripheral blood samples, which came from around 43 ophthalmopathy, 70 to 80 hyperthyroidism and about 17 progressor patients. Prospective prediction of ophthalmopathy was tested in an independent validation cohort consisting of fewer than 20 hyperthyroidism patients and approximately 16 patients who later progressed to ophthalmopathy. Broader findings and caveats from the paper: Sample size was not statistically predetermined, and investigators were not blinded to group allocation. Most expanded thyroid clonotypes (frequency above 0.001) were also detected in blood, a finding suggesting that blood repertoires may reflect thyroid immune responses. A 13 V-J signature model separated ophthalmopathy from stable hyperthyroidism, with around 90% sensitivity and about 81% specificity in cross-validation and 80%/75% in testing. In validation, the model predicted progression to ophthalmopathy with 65% to 71% sensitivity and 72.22% specificity, a median of around six months before onset.

TCR beta CDR3 regions were amplified from RNA transcripts. The first round of RT-PCR for the TCR CDR3 was performed with the HTBI primer set and the Qiagen OneStep RT-PCR kit. Libraries were constructed in a second round of multiplex PCR, after which size selection and purification were carried out. Paired-end sequencing of the libraries was performed with 100 bp reads on an Illumina HiSeq2000. The authors processed their data as follows. SOAPnuke was used to process the raw data, with reads discarded if the reads contained adapters or uncalled bases, had a mean Phred below 15, or lacked an exact constant-primer or identifier match. High-quality paired reads were merged with COPE v1.2.5, and unique nucleotide sequences were defined as clonotypes. Clonotypes were aligned to IMGT TRBV, TRBD and TRBJ reference segments using MiTCR v1.1. Analysis was restricted to V-J combinations with a frequency above 0.0001, which covered about 99% of repertoires. The TCS score was defined as F50 (clonal expansion) divided by E x V (chaos), with BLOSUM62-based TCRdist calculated between CDR3 peptides within each V-J. Welch's t-statistics and random forest reduced roughly 540 V-J features to 10 to 15, which were used in a naive Bayes classifier (R e1071). TCRdb trimmed the raw reads at Q25, called clones with MiXCR and kept productive beta chains. Rows are combined by CDR3 protein, so each entry shows the most common genes and DNA. The V and J calls shown here were made by TCRdb, not taken from the authors' results. Recorded for this sample are around 350,000 distinct CDR3 sequences; 19% of them occurred a single time. Together, the top ten hold around 3.6% of the sample.

Graves' hyperthyroidism was defined as stable when no progression to ophthalmopathy occurred over 18 months of follow-up. Hyperthyroidism patients were aged 18 to 65 years and newly diagnosed, with disease duration of less than 2 months. Any patient with an uncontrolled infection, another autoimmune disease, pregnancy or lactation was excluded. Diagnoses were established on the basis of clinical symptoms, serum thyroxine and TRAb, thyroid ultrasound, and orbital computed tomography. PBMCs were isolated from about 9 ml of fresh peripheral blood by Ficoll-Paque density gradient centrifugation. Total RNA was extracted with Trizol reagent, and quality was checked on an Agilent 2100 Bioanalyzer. This clonotype was counted ten times or more. No cognate antigen has been identified for it. No much larger clone exists at a distance of one base, and base qualities are not known. The CDR3 starts with the cysteine, ends with the phenylalanine, and has 14 residues. Only the CDR3 region is kept as DNA, spanning 42 bases read in frame from base 1. V is cut back by 7 bases and J by 4 bases, with 6 bases in the junction unmatched. CDR1 and CDR2, looked up from the germline V gene (reference sequence), are SEHNR and FQNEAQ.

In this chain, TRBV7-9 is recombined with TRBJ1-3, and TRBD1 matches 8 of the central bases. This TCR was recovered from a woman in her late teens or twenties with Graves' hyperthyroidism. The sequencing sample was made of blood. The sequence in DNA is TGTGCCAGCACCCACCGGGACAGGGGAAACACCATATATTTT. This encodes CASTHRDRGNTIYF.